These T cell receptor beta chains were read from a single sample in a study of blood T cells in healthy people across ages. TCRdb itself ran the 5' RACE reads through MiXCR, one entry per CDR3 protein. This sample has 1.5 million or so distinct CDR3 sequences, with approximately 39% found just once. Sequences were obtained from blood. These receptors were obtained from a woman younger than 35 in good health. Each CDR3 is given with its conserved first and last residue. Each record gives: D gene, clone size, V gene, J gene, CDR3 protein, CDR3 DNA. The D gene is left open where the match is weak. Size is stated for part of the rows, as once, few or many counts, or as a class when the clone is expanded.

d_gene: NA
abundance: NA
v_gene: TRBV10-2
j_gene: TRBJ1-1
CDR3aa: CASSEWGPEAFF
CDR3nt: TGCGCCAGCAGTGAGTGGGGGCCTGAAGCTTTCTTT

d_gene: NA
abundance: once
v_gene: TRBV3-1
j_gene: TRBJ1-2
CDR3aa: CASRDQGHYGYTF
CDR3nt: TGTGCCAGCCGCGATCAGGGGCACTATGGCTACACCTTC

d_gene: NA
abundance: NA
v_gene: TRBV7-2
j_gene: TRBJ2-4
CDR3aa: CASSLGQGQTIQYF
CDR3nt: TGTGCCAGCAGCTTAGGTCAGGGACAAACCATTCAGTACTTC

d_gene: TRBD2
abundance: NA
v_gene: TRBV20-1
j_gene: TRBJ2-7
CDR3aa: CSADQGLAATYEQYF
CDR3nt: TGCAGTGCTGACCAGGGACTAGCGGCCACCTACGAGCAGTACTTC

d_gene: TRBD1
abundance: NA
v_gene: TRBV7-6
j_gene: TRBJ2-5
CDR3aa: CASSSLDGTVQETQYF
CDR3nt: TGTGCCAGCAGCTCCCTTGACGGGACAGTCCAAGAGACCCAGTACTTC

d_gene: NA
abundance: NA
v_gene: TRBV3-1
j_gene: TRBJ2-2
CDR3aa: CASSDPSGANTGELFF
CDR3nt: TGTGCCAGCAGTGACCCCAGCGGCGCGAACACCGGGGAGCTGTTTTTT

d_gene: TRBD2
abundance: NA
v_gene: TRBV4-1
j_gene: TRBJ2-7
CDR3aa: CASSQGVAGVDEQYF
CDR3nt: TGCGCCAGCAGCCAAGGGGTAGCGGGAGTGGATGAGCAGTACTTC

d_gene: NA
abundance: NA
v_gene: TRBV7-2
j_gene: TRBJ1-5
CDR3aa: CASGRGYSNQPQHF
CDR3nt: TGTGCCAGCGGCCGGGGATATAGCAATCAGCCCCAGCATTTT

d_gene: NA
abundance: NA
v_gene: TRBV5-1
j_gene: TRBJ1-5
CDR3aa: CASSRSSGPNQPQHF
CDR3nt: TGCGCCAGCAGCAGGTCATCCGGCCCTAATCAGCCCCAGCATTTT

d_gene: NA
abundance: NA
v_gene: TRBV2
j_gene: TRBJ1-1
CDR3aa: CASSEPRVTEAFF
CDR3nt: TGTGCCAGCAGTGAACCTCGGGTCACTGAAGCTTTCTTT

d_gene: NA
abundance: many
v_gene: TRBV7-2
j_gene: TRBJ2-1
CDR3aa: CASSLVVYEQFF
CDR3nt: TGTGCCAGCAGCTTAGTGGTCTATGAGCAGTTCTTC

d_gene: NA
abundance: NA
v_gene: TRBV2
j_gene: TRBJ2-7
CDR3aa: CASSEARGVREQYF
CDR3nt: TGTGCCAGCAGTGAAGCCAGGGGAGTTCGCGAGCAGTACTTC

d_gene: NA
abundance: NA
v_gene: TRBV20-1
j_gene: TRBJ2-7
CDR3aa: CSAMLGPPYEQYF
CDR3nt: TGCAGTGCTATGCTGGGACCTCCCTACGAGCAGTACTTC

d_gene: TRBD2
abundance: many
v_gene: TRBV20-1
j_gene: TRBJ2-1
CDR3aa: CSATGGSYNEQFF
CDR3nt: TGCAGTGCCACGGGAGGCTCCTACAATGAGCAGTTCTTC

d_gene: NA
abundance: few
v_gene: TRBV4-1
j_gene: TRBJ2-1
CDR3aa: CASSQEARDHEQFF
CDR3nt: TGCGCCAGCAGCCAAGAAGCCAGGGACCATGAGCAGTTCTTC

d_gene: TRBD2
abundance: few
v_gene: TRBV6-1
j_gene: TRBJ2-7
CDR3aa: CASANLRGTTYEQYF
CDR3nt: TGTGCCAGCGCCAACTTGCGGGGGACCACCTACGAGCAGTACTTC

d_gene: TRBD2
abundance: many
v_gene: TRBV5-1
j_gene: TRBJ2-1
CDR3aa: CASSLAGGPDEQFF
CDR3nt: TGCGCCAGCAGCTTAGCGGGAGGGCCAGATGAGCAGTTCTTC

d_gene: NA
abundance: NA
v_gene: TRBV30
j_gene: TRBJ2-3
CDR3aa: CAHQSGLWQYF
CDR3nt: TGTGCCCACCAGTCCGGTTTATGGCAGTATTTT

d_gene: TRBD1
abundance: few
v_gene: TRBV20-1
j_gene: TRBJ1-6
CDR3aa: CSAPGTAGSPLHF
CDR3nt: TGCAGTGCACCCGGGACAGCGGGTTCACCCCTCCACTTT

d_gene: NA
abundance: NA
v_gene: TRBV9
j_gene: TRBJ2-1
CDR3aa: CASSVGDIWNEQFF
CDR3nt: TGTGCCAGCAGCGTAGGAGACATTTGGAATGAGCAGTTCTTC

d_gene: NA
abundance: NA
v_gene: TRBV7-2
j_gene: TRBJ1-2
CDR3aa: CVGSSFSQGSYGYTF
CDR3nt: TGTGTCGGCAGCTCCTTCTCCCAGGGGAGCTATGGCTACACCTTC

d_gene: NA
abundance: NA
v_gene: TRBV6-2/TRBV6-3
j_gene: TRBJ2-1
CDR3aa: CASKRGRPDSQFF
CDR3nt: TGTGCCAGCAAAAGGGGCAGACCTGACTCGCAGTTCTTC

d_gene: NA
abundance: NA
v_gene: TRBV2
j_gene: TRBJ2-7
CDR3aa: CASSGPSLTSYEQYF
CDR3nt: TGTGCCAGCAGTGGACCCAGTCTGACCTCTTACGAGCAGTACTTC

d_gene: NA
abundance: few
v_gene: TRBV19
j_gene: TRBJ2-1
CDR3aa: CASSISGSEQFF
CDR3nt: TGTGCCAGTAGTATTTCCGGGAGTGAGCAGTTCTTC

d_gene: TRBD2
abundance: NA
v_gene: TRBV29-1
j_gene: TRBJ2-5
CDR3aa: CSVERLADNEQYF
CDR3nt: TGCAGCGTTGAAAGGCTAGCGGACAATGAGCAGTACTTC

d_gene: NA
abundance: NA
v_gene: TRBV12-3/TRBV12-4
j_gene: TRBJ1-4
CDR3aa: CASSLGGREGEKLFF
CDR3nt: TGTGCCAGCAGTTTAGGGGGGAGGGAAGGTGAAAAACTGTTTTTT

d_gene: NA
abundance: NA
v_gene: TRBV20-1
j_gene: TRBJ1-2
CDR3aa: CSARLARDYGYTF
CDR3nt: TGCAGTGCTAGACTGGCCCGGGACTATGGCTACACCTTC

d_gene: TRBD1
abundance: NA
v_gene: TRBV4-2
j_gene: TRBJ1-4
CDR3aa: CASSQDRVEDEKLFF
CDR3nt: TGTGCCAGCAGCCAGGACAGGGTAGAGGATGAAAAACTGTTTTTT

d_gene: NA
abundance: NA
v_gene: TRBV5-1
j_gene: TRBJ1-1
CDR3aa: CASSLDLVEAFF
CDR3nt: TGCGCCAGCAGCTTGGATTTGGTTGAAGCTTTCTTT

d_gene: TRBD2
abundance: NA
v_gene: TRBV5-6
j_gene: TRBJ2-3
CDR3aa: CASSWAGLATDTQYF
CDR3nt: TGTGCCAGCAGTTGGGCTGGACTAGCCACAGATACGCAGTATTTT

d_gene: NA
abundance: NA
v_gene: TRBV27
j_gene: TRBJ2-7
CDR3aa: CASSLRRVGVASYEQYF
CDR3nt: TGTGCCAGCAGTCTTAGGCGGGTGGGCGTCGCCTCCTACGAGCAGTACTTC

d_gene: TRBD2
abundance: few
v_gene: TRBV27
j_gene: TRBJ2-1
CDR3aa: CASSAHGRDEQFF
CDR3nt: TGTGCCAGCAGTGCCCACGGGAGGGATGAGCAGTTCTTC

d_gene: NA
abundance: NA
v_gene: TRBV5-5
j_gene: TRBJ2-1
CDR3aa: CASRQDRVQTGNEQFF
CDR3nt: TGTGCCAGCAGGCAAGACCGGGTTCAAACGGGGAATGAGCAGTTCTTC

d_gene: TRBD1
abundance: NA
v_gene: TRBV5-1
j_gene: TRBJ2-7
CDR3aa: CASSGGQDEQYF
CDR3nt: TGCGCCAGCAGCGGAGGACAGGACGAGCAGTACTTC

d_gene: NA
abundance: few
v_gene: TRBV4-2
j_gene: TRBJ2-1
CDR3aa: CASSQDVSYNEQFF
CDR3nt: TGTGCCAGCAGCCAAGATGTCTCTTACAATGAGCAGTTCTTC

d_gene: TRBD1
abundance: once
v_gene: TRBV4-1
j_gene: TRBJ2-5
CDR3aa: CASSQGLTRWDRVAPRPYNEQYF
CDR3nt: TGCGCCAGCAGCCAAGGTTTGACCCGGTGGGACAGGGTCGCCCCGCGGCCCTACAATGAGCAGTACTTC

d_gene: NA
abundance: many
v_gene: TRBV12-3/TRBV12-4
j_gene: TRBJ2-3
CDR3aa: CASSLKLGDTQYF
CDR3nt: TGTGCCAGCAGTCTAAAGTTGGGGGATACGCAGTATTTT

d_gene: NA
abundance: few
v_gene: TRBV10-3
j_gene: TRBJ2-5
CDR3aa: CAISDGGQETQYF
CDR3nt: TGTGCCATCAGTGATGGGGGGCAGGAGACCCAGTACTTC

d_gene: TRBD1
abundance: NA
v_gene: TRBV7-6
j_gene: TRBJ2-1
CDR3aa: CASSLPRGPVSYNEQFF
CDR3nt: TGTGCCAGCAGCTTACCTAGGGGGCCCGTCTCCTACAATGAGCAGTTCTTC

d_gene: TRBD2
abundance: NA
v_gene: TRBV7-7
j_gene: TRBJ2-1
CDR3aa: CASSPRSGRANEQFF
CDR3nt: TGTGCTAGCAGCCCTCGGAGCGGGAGGGCCAATGAGCAGTTCTTC

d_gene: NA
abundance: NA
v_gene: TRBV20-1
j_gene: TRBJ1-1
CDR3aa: CSAQNEAFF
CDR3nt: TGCAGTGCCCAAAATGAAGCTTTCTTT

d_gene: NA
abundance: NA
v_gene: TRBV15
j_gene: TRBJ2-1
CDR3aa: CATGNRNEQFF
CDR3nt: TGTGCCACCGGGAACCGCAATGAGCAGTTCTTC

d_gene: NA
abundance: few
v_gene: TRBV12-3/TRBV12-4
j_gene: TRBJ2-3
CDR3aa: CASSSALPRRGSDTQYF
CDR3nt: TGTGCCAGCAGCTCCGCGCTGCCCCGGAGGGGCTCAGATACGCAGTATTTT

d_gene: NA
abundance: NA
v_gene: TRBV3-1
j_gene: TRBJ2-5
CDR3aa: CASSHVGSRGTKTQYF
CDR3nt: TGTGCCAGCAGCCATGTGGGCTCGCGGGGTACGAAGACCCAGTACTTC

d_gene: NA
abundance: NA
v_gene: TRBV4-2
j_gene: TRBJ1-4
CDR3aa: CASSLDVRDEKLFF
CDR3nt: TGTGCCAGCAGCCTCGACGTCCGGGATGAAAAACTGTTTTTT

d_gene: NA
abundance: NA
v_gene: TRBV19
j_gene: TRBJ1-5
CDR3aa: CASSIFNDQPQHF
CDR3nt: TGTGCCAGTAGTATTTTTAATGATCAGCCCCAGCATTTT

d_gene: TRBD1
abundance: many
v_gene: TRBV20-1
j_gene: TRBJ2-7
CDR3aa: CSARDPDRASYEQYF
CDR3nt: TGCAGTGCTAGAGACCCGGACAGGGCAAGCTACGAGCAGTACTTC

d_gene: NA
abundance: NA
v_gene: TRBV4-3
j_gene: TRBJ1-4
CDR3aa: CASSWGAVNEILFF
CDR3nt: TGCGCCAGCAGCTGGGGGGCGGTTAATGAAATACTGTTTTTT

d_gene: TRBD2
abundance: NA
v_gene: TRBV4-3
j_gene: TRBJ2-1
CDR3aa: CASSRETSGVPYNEQFF
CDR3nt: TGCGCCAGCAGCCGGGAAACTAGCGGGGTACCCTACAATGAGCAGTTCTTC

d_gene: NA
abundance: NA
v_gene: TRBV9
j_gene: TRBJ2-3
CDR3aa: CASSVVGHNTDTQYF
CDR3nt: TGTGCCAGCAGCGTAGTGGGACACAACACAGATACGCAGTATTTT

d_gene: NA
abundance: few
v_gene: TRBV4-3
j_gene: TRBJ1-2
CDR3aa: CASSHYRAGYTF
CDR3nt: TGCGCCAGCAGCCACTACAGGGCGGGCTACACCTTC

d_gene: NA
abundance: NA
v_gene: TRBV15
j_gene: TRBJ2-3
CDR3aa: CATSRERQRPDTQYF
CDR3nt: TGTGCCACCAGCAGAGAACGGCAGAGACCAGATACGCAGTATTTT

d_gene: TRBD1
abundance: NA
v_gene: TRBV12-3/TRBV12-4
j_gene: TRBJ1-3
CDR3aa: CASSPTHRGATGNTIYF
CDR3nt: TGTGCCAGCAGTCCGACCCACAGGGGAGCCACTGGAAACACCATATATTTT